One T cell receptor (beta chain) is described in this entry. TCRdb's copy holds only in-frame clones and misses some; the assay was immunoSEQ multiplex PCR. The table includes 55,000 to 75,000 clones, approximately 79% detected once. This entry is derived from a study of blood T cell repertoires in COVID-19. Germline CDR1 and CDR2: SGHTA and FQGNSA. Trimming stripped 10 bases from V and 1 base from J, with 12 bases between. This CDR3 is built from 13 residues. The sample consisted of peripheral blood. The TCR originated in a man aged 80 or over with active COVID-19. This sequence joins TRBV7-2 and TRBJ2-3; D perhaps matches TRBD2 (5 bases). CDR3 sequence reads: CANRGSGTDTQYF. In nucleotides, the CDR3 is TGTGCCAACCGGGGTAGCGGCACAGATACGCAGTATTTT.